The TCR beta chain described here comes from a study of beta chain features in type 1 diabetes (dated by TCRdb to 2016 to 2019). About the investigation overall: Patients and healthy donors did not differ in mean age, gender distribution, total cell number or subset yield. A total of about 100,000,000 sorted cells were examined across all samples, and RNA yield correlated strongly with the number of cells per subset. Naive and central memory subsets were obtained from all 30 or so donors, but regulatory and stem cell-like memory subsets were isolated from only 8 patients and roughly eight healthy donors. The study compared the TCRB repertoires of sorted circulating CD4+ T cell subsets in recently diagnosed type 1 diabetes patients with those in matched healthy donors.

Each donor gave one peripheral blood draw, about 100 mL on average, collected into heparinised tubes. Using a panel that included CD45RO, CCR7, CD25, CD127, CD95 and CD27, naive, central memory, regulatory and stem cell-like memory CD4+ T cells were sorted on a BD FACSAria II. All sorted populations exceeded 98% purity. Right away, PBMCs were isolated by Lymphoprep density gradient centrifugation and were stained directly, with no culture step. So that batch effects would be minimized, each experiment stained and sorted samples in pairs, pairing one healthy donor with one patient. The entire isolated RNA was reverse transcribed using the High Capacity cDNA Reverse Transcription Kit, and thus expressed TCRB transcripts were sequenced. Deep immunoSEQ sequencing was applied to naive, central memory and regulatory T cell samples, giving an average of approximately 4 million total reads per sample. Sorted cells were lysed in RLT buffer and RNA was extracted with DNase-treated RNeasy Micro or Mini kits, depending on cell number. To prevent cross-contamination, every cell subset was processed on its own, while patient and healthy donor samples were processed together. Using the immunoSEQ multiplex PCR, TCRB sequences were amplified from cDNA into 87-bp fragments spanning the CDR3 region. The amplicons were sequenced using the Illumina HiSeq platform. The source study handled its data this way. PCR bias was corrected computationally using synthetic template baselines, and reads within Hamming distance 2 were collapsed, with unmergeable singletons discarded. Reads were aligned against IMGT so that V, D and J genes, CDR3 length and insertions or deletions at six rearrangement sites could be assigned. Within each subset, clonotype counts were normalized to the number of sorted cells before true diversity and Gini coefficients were calculated with the tcR R package. Repertoire sharing was quantified using the overlap coefficient calculated on TCRB nucleotide sequences. Out-of-frame TCRB sequences from naive cells were analyzed as a proxy for the pre-selection repertoire. TCRdb's version of the immuneACCESS table is confined to in-frame rearrangements and falls short of the full clone set. An unresolved V gene accounts for under half of the shortfall where checked; the remainder is of unknown origin. V and J calls and clone size come straight from that table; D and trimming were deduced from the DNA. Counted in this sample were hundreds of thousands of clones; roughly 12% of them appeared once. The ten most abundant clones make up approximately 0.015% of the sample.

Spanning cysteine to phenylalanine, the CDR3 consists of 15 amino acids. Only the CDR3 part of the read is kept: 45 bases, read in frame from the first base. Looking up the germline V gene (reference sequence) yields CDR1 SEHNR and CDR2 FQNEAQ. Deletion took 3 bases off V and 1 base off J, with a span of 11 bases between the germline ends. This clone was found a few times. Its binding antigen is unknown. Within one base of it there is no much larger clone, and no base qualities were kept. The paper's findings and limits, for the study overall: Because small numbers of individuals were included in the HLA sub-analyses, any influence of HLA type on TCRB rearrangement was left unresolved. PCR may preferentially amplify shorter templates, but because patient and control samples were amplified and corrected together, any resulting skew would affect both groups equally. Sequencing cDNA rather than genomic DNA could over-represent highly expressing activated cells, although activation and CD3 levels did not differ between groups. Naive, central memory and regulatory TCRB repertoires appeared more similar among patients than among healthy donors. A moderate but significant shortening of TCRB CDR3 length was observed in type 1 diabetes patients in all four CD4+ subsets. Fewer insertions and more nucleotide deletions at VDJ recombination sites were observed in patients with type 1 diabetes, implying thymic rearrangement abnormalities.

The receptor chain draws on TRBV7-9 and TRBJ2-3; there is no confident call for the D gene. The receptor was isolated from a man in his late teens or twenties in good health. The sequenced sample consisted of naive CD4+ T cells from blood. The cell subset or site label, read with the paper, signifies: true naive CD4+ T cells. The DNA reads as follows: TGTGCCAGCAGCTTGATCCAGGCTGGCACAGATACGCAGTATTTT. This codes for CASSLIQAGTDTQYF.